These 27 T cell receptor beta chains share one sample of origin, sequenced in a study of cytomegalovirus exposure and HLA in healthy donors (TCRdb year 2017). Receptor libraries were prepared by the immunoSEQ multiplex PCR assay. For the multiplex PCR, a mixture combining 60 forward primers for TCR Vbeta segments and 13 reverse primers for TCR Jbeta segments was used. Not all clones reach the TCRdb copy of this immuneACCESS table, which keeps in-frame sequences only. Checked studies attribute under half of the gap to unresolved V genes and leave the rest unexplained. For this sample there are 100,000 to 150,000 clones; 75% to 90% appear just once. 15% to 20% of the sample belongs to the ten largest clones. Sample: PBMCs. Source of these receptors: a man aged 18-30 years in good health and CMV-seropositive.

As concerns this clone: The junction does not match germline at one end; this may be a read error. At the DNA level, this CDR3 is encoded by other sequences in the same sample as well. This chain uses TRBV7-9 with TRBJ1-5, with 10 bases lining up with TRBD1. The CDR3 runs to 18 residues. Germline assignment: CDR1 SEHNR and CDR2 FQNEAQ (reference sequence). Here the CDR3 DNA reads TGTGCCAGCAGCTGGGGACAGGGGCGGGGGTATAGCAATCAGCCCCAGCATTTC. Its translation: CASSWGQGRGYSNQPQHF.

This clone was picked up one time. This chain uses TRBV4-2 with TRBJ1-5; TRBD1 matches at 9 bases. Trimming at V came to 0 bases and at J to 6 bases, leaving 3 bases not matched to a gene. This CDR3 contains 15 residues. Germline V gene data show CDR1 as LGHNA and CDR2 as YNFKEQ. CDR3 coding DNA: TGTGCCAGCAGCCAAGAAACAGGGGGCCCTCAGCCCCAGCATTTT. Residues: CASSQETGGPQPQHF.

This chain connects TRBV14 to TRBJ2-5; 13 nucleotides line up with TRBD2. The CDR3 consists of 17 residues. J gave up 2 bases and V 1 base, and 4 bases lay outside the gene matches. CDR1 SGHDN and CDR2 FVKESK come from the germline V gene. CDR3 amino acids: CASSQGLAGGLQETQYF. DNA for the CDR3: TGTGCCAGCAGCCAAGGACTAGCGGGGGGTCTACAAGAGACCCAGTACTTC.

The table lists this clone with a count of one. In DNA form, the CDR3 reads TGCGCCAGCAGTGTTGAGGCCTTCGGTGAGACCCAGTACTTC. Translation: CASSVEAFGETQYF. The chain combines TRBV10-1 with TRBJ2-5; D not certain. The CDR3 loop spans 14 amino acids. V lost 4 bases and J lost 5, with 14 bases in between. Germline CDR1 is WNHNN and CDR2 is SYGVQD (reference sequence).

This clone was recorded only once. The V and J genes are TRBV27 and TRBJ2-2; TRBD1 aligns across 10 bases. The CDR3 consists of 18 residues. CDR1 is MNHEY and CDR2 is SMNVEV in the germline V gene (reference sequence). V dropped 4 bases and J dropped 6; count of bases not matched to a gene: 14. Here the CDR3 reads CASSSPGQGSPIAGELFF. Written as DNA, the CDR3 is TGTGCCAGCAGTTCTCCGGGACAGGGGAGTCCGATAGCCGGGGAGCTGTTTTTT.

CDR3 DNA sequence: TGTGCCAGCAGTTTCCTGGGGACAGGGTTTAATGAAAAACTGTTTTTT. It codes for CASSFLGTGFNEKLFF. The chain employs TRBV27 and TRBJ1-4; TRBD1 matches at 9 bases. J was trimmed by 4 bases and V by 3 bases; bases with no gene match: 6. CDR3 length: 16 amino acids. Per the germline V gene, CDR1 is MNHEY and CDR2 is SMNVEV (reference sequence).

CDR3 sequence (DNA): TGCAGCGCAGGGGACAGGGAGAATGGCTACACCTTC. It codes for CSAGDRENGYTF. This chain uses TRBV29-1 with TRBJ1-2; TRBD1 matches 9 bases. Unmatched junction bases numbered 6, after V lost 7 bases and J lost 6 bases. The germline V gene encodes CDR1 SQVTM and CDR2 ANQGSEA. The CDR3 is made up of 12 amino acids. Full variable domain (remainder filled in from reference TRBV29-1 and TRBJ1-2): SAVISQKPSRDICQRGTSLTIQCQVDSQVTMMFWYRQQPGQSLTLIATANQGSEATYESGFVIDKFPISRPNLTFSTLTVSNMSPEDSSIYLCSAGDRENGYTFGSGTRLTVV.

The J gene is TRBJ1-1, the V gene TRBV11-2, with no clear D. The germline gives CDR1 SGHAT, CDR2 FQNNGV. V was clipped by 1 base and J by 0 bases, with 9 bases between them. There are 15 residues in the CDR3. The CDR3 is CASSLVGPVNTEAFF. CDR3 in DNA: TGTGCCAGCAGCTTAGTTGGCCCAGTGAACACTGAAGCTTTCTTT.

The genes are TRBV19 and TRBJ2-7; 8 nucleotides agree with TRBD1. The junction had 16 bases not matched to a gene; V was cut back by 3 bases and J by 3 bases. The CDR3 runs to 18 residues. In germline, CDR1 is LNHDA, CDR2 SQIVND (reference sequence). The CDR3 spells CASSIFPTGQGALYEQYF. The CDR3 nucleotides read TGTGCCAGTAGTATTTTCCCCACTGGACAGGGAGCTCTCTACGAGCAGTACTTC.

This chain uses TRBV7-3 with TRBJ2-5, with 15 positions matching TRBD2. Trimming cost V 5 bases and J 5 bases; bases outside gene matches: 6. Looked up from germline, CDR1 is SGHTA and CDR2 is FQGTGA. The length of the CDR3 is 16 residues. The CDR3 DNA reads as TGTGCCAGCAGCCCAGGGACTAGCGGGGGGAAGGAGACCCAGTACTTC. Its translation: CASSPGTSGGKETQYF.

This clone was seen a few times. This rearrangement joins TRBV10-3 to TRBJ2-7; 10 nucleotides match TRBD2. Trimming removed 2 bases from V and 3 bases from J; junction bases left unmatched: 4. This CDR3 is 15 amino acids long. Per germline, CDR1 ENHRY and CDR2 SYGVKD. The CDR3 here is CAISETSGDYYEQYF. In DNA form, the CDR3 reads TGTGCCATCAGTGAGACTAGCGGGGACTACTACGAGCAGTACTTC.

The CDR3 region has the DNA TGTGCCAGCAGTGGGACACCCATGAACACTGAAGCTTTCTTT. It is translated as CASSGTPMNTEAFF. This sequence joins TRBV2 and TRBJ1-1, with a tentative D call TRBD1 (5 bases). This CDR3 comprises 14 residues. Germline loops: CDR1 SNHLY, CDR2 FYNNEI. V lost 4 bases and J lost 0, with 9 bases in between.

This sequence joins TRBV7-9 and TRBJ2-5, with a tentative D call TRBD2 (5 bases). The CDR3 is 13 amino acids. The V end lost 2 bases, the J end lost 5 bases, and 9 bases lay between the germline ends. Looked up from germline, CDR1 is SEHNR and CDR2 is FQNEAQ (reference sequence). CDR3 DNA sequence: TGTGCCAGCAGCTTAATGGCGGGCGAGACCCAGTACTTC. It encodes CASSLMAGETQYF.

The chain has TRBV4-1 and TRBJ1-4; D is unresolved. Germline CDR1 MGHRA, CDR2 YSYEKL. Trimming shortened V by 1 base and J by 1 base, and 16 bases separated the two germline ends. This CDR3 has 18 residues. The CDR3 coding sequence is TGCGCCAGCAGCCAAGTAAACTTAGGACTGTTAACTAATGAAAAACTGTTTTTT. Protein product: CASSQVNLGLLTNEKLFF.

The CDR3 nucleotides are TGTGCCAGCAGTTACACAGACAATGAGCAGTTCTTC. Protein product: CASSYTDNEQFF. This chain joins TRBV6-5 and TRBJ2-1; D is undetermined. Trimming left V 2 bases short and J 5 bases short, with 4 bases between. The CDR3 contains 12 residues. Germline assignment: CDR1 MNHEY and CDR2 SVGAGI.

In this sample, this clone turned up once. The gene calls are TRBV19 and TRBJ1-1, with 8 bases identical to TRBD1. The V gene end was trimmed by 3 bases and the J gene end by 6 bases; junction bases not matched to a gene: 3. The CDR3 consists of 13 residues. Germline V gene data show CDR1 as LNHDA and CDR2 as SQIVND (reference sequence). The CDR3 spells CASSMDRVPEAFF. The CDR3 DNA sequence: TGTGCCAGTAGTATGGACAGGGTCCCTGAAGCTTTCTTT.

The chain carries TRBV5-1 and TRBJ2-2, with D perhaps TRBD1 (6 bases). V lost 2 bases and J lost 4, with 9 bases in between. Germline loops: CDR1 SGHRS, CDR2 YFSETQ. The CDR3 consists of 14 residues. Here the CDR3 DNA reads TGCGCCAGCAGCTTACAGGGATCCACCGGGGAGCTGTTTTTT. Amino acids: CASSLQGSTGELFF.

This clone was found a few times. The V call is TRBV5-5, the J call TRBJ2-7, with TRBD1 matching over 8 bases. Germline V CDR1 and CDR2: SGHKS, YYEKEE (reference sequence). This CDR3 has 13 amino acids. V was pared by 4 bases and J by 2 bases, with 2 bases of the junction left unmatched. CDR3 region: CASSRTGTYEQYF. DNA of the CDR3: TGTGCCAGCAGCCGGACAGGGACCTACGAGCAGTACTTC.

This clone appeared a few times. The chain couples TRBV30 to TRBJ1-1; 7 nucleotides line up with TRBD1. CDR3 size: 12 residues. The V gene's germline CDR1 is GTSNPN and CDR2 SVGIG (reference sequence). Germline trimming cut 3 bases from V and 4 bases from J; bases unmatched to any gene: 2. CDR3 region: CAWRQGSTEAFF. CDR3 nucleotides: TGTGCCTGGAGACAGGGGAGCACTGAAGCTTTCTTT.

The gene calls are TRBV7-9 and TRBJ2-5; tentatively, D is TRBD2 (6 bases). CDR3 length: 14 amino acids. The germline V gene has CDR1 SEHNR and CDR2 FQNEAQ (reference sequence). V shed 3 bases and J shed 4 bases, with 12 bases lying between them. The CDR3 bases are TGTGCCAGCAGCTTTGGGGCGGGGCGAGAGACCCAGTACTTC. It translates to CASSFGAGRETQYF.

The J gene is TRBJ2-5, the V gene TRBV2; D might be TRBD1 (6 bases). V was trimmed by 5 bases and J by 0 bases, leaving 16 bases between them. This CDR3 has 16 amino acids. The germline gives CDR1 SNHLY, CDR2 FYNNEI. The CDR3 reads CASSPHLTGYQETQYF. The CDR3 DNA reads as TGTGCCAGCAGTCCCCACCTTACAGGGTACCAAGAGACCCAGTACTTC.

The rearrangement uses TRBV9 and TRBJ1-6, with 9 nucleotides matching TRBD1. Germline assignment: CDR1 SGDLS and CDR2 YYNGEE. Germline trimming cut 4 bases from V and 9 bases from J; bases unmatched to any gene: 8. The CDR3 has 15 residues. The CDR3 protein is CASSPTGGFGSPLHF. The CDR3 nucleotides are TGTGCCAGCAGCCCAACAGGGGGCTTTGGTTCACCCCTCCACTTT.

This clone appeared a single time. The chain joins TRBV10-2 to TRBJ2-7, with TRBD1 matching 7 bases. The V gene's germline CDR1 is WSHSY and CDR2 SAAADI. The CDR3 consists of 15 residues. After removal of 4 bases from V and 2 bases from J, the junction contained 8 bases not matched to a gene. The CDR3 DNA reads as TGCGCCAGCAGTGGATTGGGACAGTCCACCTACGAGCAGTACTTC. The encoded protein is CASSGLGQSTYEQYF.

The gene calls are TRBV19 and TRBJ1-5, with 9 bases that match TRBD1. V shed 5 bases and J 1 base; nucleotides not matched to a gene: 3. CDR3 length: 15 amino acids. CDR1 is LNHDA, CDR2 SQIVND, per germline (reference sequence). The CDR3 sequence: CASSLGQGSNQPQHF. In nucleotides, the CDR3 is TGTGCCAGTAGTTTGGGACAGGGAAGCAATCAGCCCCAGCATTTT.

The chain employs TRBV18 and TRBJ2-3, with TRBD1 matching 8 bases. Per the germline V gene, CDR1 is KGHSH and CDR2 is LQKENI. V lost 9 bases, J lost 2 bases, and 7 bases stayed unmatched. This CDR3 contains 14 residues. The CDR3 DNA reads TGTGCCAGTTCCCGACAGGGGACCACAGATACGCAGTATTTT. Amino acid sequence: CASSRQGTTDTQYF.

J is TRBJ1-6 and V is TRBV5-1; 8 bases match TRBD1. Trimming cost V 6 bases and J 6 bases; bases outside gene matches: 8. The CDR3 is 15 residues long. CDR1 SGHRS and CDR2 YFSETQ come from the germline V gene. The CDR3 coding sequence is TGCGCCAGCAACCACGGGACAGGAGGTAATTCACCCCTCCACTTT. Amino acids: CASNHGTGGNSPLHF.

CDR3 residues: CASSRPPVQGTVNTEAFF. DNA for the CDR3: TGCGCCAGCAGCCGACCCCCCGTACAGGGAACAGTGAACACTGAAGCTTTCTTT. The chain is built from TRBV4-1 and TRBJ1-1, with D maybe TRBD1 (6 bases). The CDR3 has 18 residues. Per germline, CDR1 MGHRA and CDR2 YSYEKL. Trimming took 4 bases from V and 0 from J, leaving 21 bases between them.